This is a list of T cell receptor beta chains from one sample in a study of T cell responses to AZD1222 COVID-19 vaccine. Sequencing was performed with immunoSEQ multiplex PCR; in TCRdb, only in-frame clones are kept and a portion is missing. Of approximately 100,000 clones detected, under 90% appear once; the ten largest clones hold approximately 2.6%. The sequencing used peripheral blood, collected on day 0 of MenACWY control vaccination. These receptors all come from an adult in good health. Each CDR3 is given with its conserved first and last residue. Each record gives: CDR3 protein, CDR3 DNA, J gene, clone size, D gene, V gene. The D gene is left open where the match is weak. Expanded clones are given a class, and other clones once, few, many or no size at all.

CDR3aa: CASSQGWTGGNQETQYF; CDR3nt: TGTGCCAGCAGCCAAGGGTGGACAGGGGGCAACCAAGAGACCCAGTACTTC; j_gene: TRBJ2-5; abundance: .; d_gene: TRBD1; v_gene: TRBV3-1/TRBV3-2
CDR3aa: CASSFSPPTGIVYNSPLHF; CDR3nt: TGTGCCAGCAGTTTCTCTCCCCCCACAGGGATTGTCTATAATTCACCCCTCCACTTT; j_gene: TRBJ1-6; abundance: .; d_gene: .; v_gene: TRBV27
CDR3aa: CASSKDPSGAQHF; CDR3nt: TGTGCCAGCAGCAAAGACCCCTCTGGGGCCCAGCATTTT; j_gene: TRBJ1-5; abundance: .; d_gene: .; v_gene: TRBV11-2
CDR3aa: CASSLDRGGDTQYF; CDR3nt: TGTGCCAGCAGCTTAGACCGGGGGGGAGATACGCAGTATTTT; j_gene: TRBJ2-3; abundance: .; d_gene: TRBD2; v_gene: TRBV7-2
CDR3aa: CASSSLDTQYF; CDR3nt: TGTGCCAGCAGCTCTCTAGATACGCAGTATTTT; j_gene: TRBJ2-3; abundance: few; d_gene: .; v_gene: TRBV6-2/TRBV6-3
CDR3aa: CATSINSNQPQHF; CDR3nt: TGTGCCACCAGCATTAATAGCAATCAGCCCCAGCATTTT; j_gene: TRBJ1-5; abundance: once; d_gene: .; v_gene: TRBV15
CDR3aa: CASSLLAGGPNEQFF; CDR3nt: TGTGCCAGCAGCTTACTCGCGGGGGGTCCTAATGAGCAGTTCTTC; j_gene: TRBJ2-1; abundance: .; d_gene: TRBD2; v_gene: TRBV11-1
CDR3aa: CASSLVAGMTNQPQHF; CDR3nt: TGTGCCAGCAGCTTAGTTGCGGGGATGACGAATCAGCCCCAGCATTTT; j_gene: TRBJ1-5; abundance: .; d_gene: .; v_gene: TRBV7-8
CDR3aa: CSVERDLGQSGYTF; CDR3nt: TGCAGCGTTGAACGGGATCTGGGGCAGTCTGGCTACACCTTC; j_gene: TRBJ1-2; abundance: .; d_gene: .; v_gene: TRBV29-1
CDR3aa: CASSGQGNSPLHF; CDR3nt: TGTGCCAGCAGCGGACAGGGGAATTCACCCCTCCACTTT; j_gene: TRBJ1-6; abundance: .; d_gene: TRBD1; v_gene: TRBV6-2/TRBV6-3